This T cell receptor beta chain was identified in a study of blood T cell repertoires in COVID-19. Looking at the study overall: The United States, Italy and Spain were the sources of the acute and convalescent COVID-19 samples. PBMCs, B-cell-depleted T cells, or T cells were the source of the cDNA or gDNA that made up the material.

How the authors handled the data: By means of reference gene primer amplification, nucleated cell counts were estimated. Measured with immunoSEQ multiplex PCR; TCRdb has only the in-frame clones, and not every one. D and trimming were read from the DNA, whereas the V and J calls and clone size are those reported in that table. Here the sample spans 100,000 to 150,000 clones, over 75% being singletons. Looked up from germline, CDR1 is MNHEY and CDR2 is SVGAGI. The CDR3 totals 14 residues. V was trimmed by 6 bases and J by 10 bases, leaving 19 bases between them. The chain joins TRBV6-5 to TRBJ2-1, with a tentative D call TRBD1 (6 bases). The origin of this receptor is an elderly woman with acute or convalescent COVID-19. Sequenced sample: peripheral blood. This chain's CDR3 is CASRHLTAGTEQFF. For the CDR3, the DNA is TGTGCCAGCAGGCACTTGACAGCCGGGACAGAGCAGTTCTTC.